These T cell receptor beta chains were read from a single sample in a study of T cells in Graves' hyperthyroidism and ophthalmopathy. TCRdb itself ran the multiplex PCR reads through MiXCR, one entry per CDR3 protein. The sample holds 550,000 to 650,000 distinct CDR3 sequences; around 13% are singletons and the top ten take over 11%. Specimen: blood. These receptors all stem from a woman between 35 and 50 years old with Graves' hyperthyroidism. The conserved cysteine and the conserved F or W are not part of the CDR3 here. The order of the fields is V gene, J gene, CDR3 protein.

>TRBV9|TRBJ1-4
ASSVDGSGQREKLF
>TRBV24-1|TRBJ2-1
ATSDLLGQGEDEQF
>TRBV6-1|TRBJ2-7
ASGAGGPREQY
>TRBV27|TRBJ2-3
ASSLWENRGNTQY
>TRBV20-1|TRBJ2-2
SAPGLAANTGELF
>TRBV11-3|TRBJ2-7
ASSPEGQPYEQY
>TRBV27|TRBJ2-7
ASSYTGLGGFEQY
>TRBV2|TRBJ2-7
ASSEGTGYEQY
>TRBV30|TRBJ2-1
AWSGTGGLPVDEQF
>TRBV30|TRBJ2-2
AWRTQGRSGELF
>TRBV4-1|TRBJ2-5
ASSHLPWGLALQETQY
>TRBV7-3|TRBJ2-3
ASSGPGRDTWDPDTQY